A selection of T cell receptor beta chains follows, all from one sample in a study of blood T cell repertoires in COVID-19. TCRdb keeps only in-frame clones here, not all; method: immunoSEQ multiplex PCR. Here the sample spans 250,000 to 350,000 clones, 85% being singletons. The sequenced material came from PBMCs or T cells enriched from blood (not recorded which). These receptors were collected from a woman aged 45-60 years who had recovered from COVID-19. Each CDR3 is given without its conserved first and last residue.

v_gene: TRBV11-3
j_gene: TRBJ2-1
CDR3aa: ASSLSPQGNEQF

v_gene: TRBV30
j_gene: TRBJ1-2
CDR3aa: AWGSQVFSGYT

v_gene: TRBV12-3/TRBV12-4
j_gene: TRBJ2-7
CDR3aa: ASSLWQTYEQY

v_gene: TRBV4-1
j_gene: TRBJ2-1
CDR3aa: ASSLLGAGGPNEQF

v_gene: TRBV30
j_gene: TRBJ1-4
CDR3aa: AWRSRSATNEKLF

v_gene: TRBV20-1
j_gene: TRBJ2-3
CDR3aa: SASKSGSTDTQY

v_gene: TRBV12-3/TRBV12-4
j_gene: TRBJ1-2
CDR3aa: ASSFLEGAGYT

v_gene: TRBV12-3/TRBV12-4
j_gene: TRBJ1-2
CDR3aa: ASSSLGGYGYT

v_gene: TRBV19
j_gene: TRBJ1-4
CDR3aa: ASTSGPEGEKLF

v_gene: TRBV3-1/TRBV3-2
j_gene: TRBJ2-7
CDR3aa: ASSRTSGDEQY

v_gene: TRBV7-8
j_gene: TRBJ2-2
CDR3aa: ASSFGTPNTGELF

v_gene: TRBV4-1
j_gene: TRBJ2-5
CDR3aa: ASSLLAGDETQY

v_gene: TRBV21-1
j_gene: TRBJ2-3
CDR3aa: ASSKPDITDTQY

v_gene: TRBV19
j_gene: TRBJ2-1
CDR3aa: ASSVPGLARIPYNEQF

v_gene: TRBV5-8
j_gene: TRBJ1-2
CDR3aa: ASSFEQGINYGYT

v_gene: TRBV7-9
j_gene: TRBJ2-5
CDR3aa: ASSPGQGGETQY

v_gene: TRBV28
j_gene: TRBJ2-7
CDR3aa: ASSKSSGSYEQY

v_gene: TRBV5-6
j_gene: TRBJ1-5
CDR3aa: ASSQKPWVRGNQPQH

v_gene: TRBV27
j_gene: TRBJ2-6
CDR3aa: ASSLRSGANVLT

v_gene: TRBV10-1
j_gene: TRBJ2-5
CDR3aa: ASSESGEFETQY

v_gene: TRBV12-5
j_gene: TRBJ1-3
CDR3aa: ASGDISGNTIY

v_gene: TRBV7-6
j_gene: TRBJ1-6
CDR3aa: ASSLAETVTYNSPLH

v_gene: TRBV4-2
j_gene: TRBJ2-7
CDR3aa: ASSQDSGSRAYEQY

v_gene: TRBV6-5
j_gene: TRBJ1-1
CDR3aa: ASSYSGGTRTEAF

v_gene: TRBV7-2
j_gene: TRBJ2-7
CDR3aa: ASSDQGQGAGEQY

v_gene: TRBV2
j_gene: TRBJ1-6
CDR3aa: ASSPGTVVYNSPLH

v_gene: TRBV5-1
j_gene: TRBJ1-1
CDR3aa: ASSSQGRGTEAF

v_gene: TRBV7-2
j_gene: TRBJ1-5
CDR3aa: ASSLTRERHQPQH

v_gene: TRBV5-4
j_gene: TRBJ2-5
CDR3aa: ASRVAGGPQETQY

v_gene: TRBV5-1
j_gene: TRBJ2-2
CDR3aa: ASSWGRQGSTGELF

v_gene: TRBV30
j_gene: TRBJ1-5
CDR3aa: AWSGGKNQPQH

v_gene: TRBV24-1
j_gene: TRBJ2-7
CDR3aa: ATSDPRHPSYEQY

v_gene: TRBV2
j_gene: TRBJ1-1
CDR3aa: ASTGYRVGNTEAF

v_gene: TRBV25-1
j_gene: TRBJ1-6
CDR3aa: ASSEFKISPLH

v_gene: TRBV7-2
j_gene: TRBJ1-1
CDR3aa: ASSSTGETEAF